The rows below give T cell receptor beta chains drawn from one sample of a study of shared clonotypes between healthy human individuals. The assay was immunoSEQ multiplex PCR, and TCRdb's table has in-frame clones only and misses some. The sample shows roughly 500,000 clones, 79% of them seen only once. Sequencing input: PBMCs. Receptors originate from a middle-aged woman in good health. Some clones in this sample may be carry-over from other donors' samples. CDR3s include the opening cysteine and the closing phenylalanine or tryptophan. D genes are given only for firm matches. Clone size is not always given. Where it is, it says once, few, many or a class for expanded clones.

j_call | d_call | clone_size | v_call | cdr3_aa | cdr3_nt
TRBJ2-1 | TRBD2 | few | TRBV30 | CAWSSDRTGGGEQFF | TGTGCCTGGAGTTCCGATAGGACGGGAGGGGGTGAGCAGTTCTTC
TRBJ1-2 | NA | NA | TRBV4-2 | CASSQGGEGYGYTF | TGTGCCAGCAGCCAAGGGGGGGAGGGCTATGGCTACACCTTC
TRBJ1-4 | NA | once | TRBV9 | CASSPWADGSEKLFF | TGTGCCAGCAGCCCCTGGGCCGACGGAAGTGAAAAACTGTTTTTT
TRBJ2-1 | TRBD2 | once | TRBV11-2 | CASSIPGLAGPSSYNEQFF | TGTGCCAGCAGCATACCGGGACTAGCGGGACCTAGCTCCTACAATGAGCAGTTCTTC
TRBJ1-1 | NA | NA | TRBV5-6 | CASSQARNTEAFF | TGTGCCAGCAGCCAGGCCCGGAACACTGAAGCTTTCTTT
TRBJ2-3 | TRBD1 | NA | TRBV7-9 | CASLWTGATDTQYF | TGTGCCAGCCTTTGGACAGGGGCCACAGATACGCAGTATTTT
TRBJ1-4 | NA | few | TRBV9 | CASSVGGRRNEKLFF | TGTGCCAGCAGCGTAGGCGGGAGGCGGAATGAAAAACTGTTTTTT
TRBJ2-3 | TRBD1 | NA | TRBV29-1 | CSVGQGLGTDTQYF | TGCAGCGTTGGACAGGGGCTCGGCACAGATACGCAGTATTTT
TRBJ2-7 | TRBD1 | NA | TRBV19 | CASSIDPGQGAREQYF | TGTGCCAGTAGTATAGACCCGGGACAGGGGGCGCGGGAGCAGTACTTC
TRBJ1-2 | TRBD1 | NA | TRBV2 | CASSPQGVGGYTF | TGTGCCAGCAGTCCACAGGGGGTAGGTGGCTACACCTTC
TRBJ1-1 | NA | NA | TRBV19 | CASSIWQNTEAFF | TGTGCCAGTAGTATTTGGCAGAACACTGAAGCTTTCTTT
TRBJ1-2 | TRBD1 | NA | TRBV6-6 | CASSYSGRGRDGYTF | TGTGCCAGCAGTTACTCGGGCAGGGGGAGGGATGGCTACACCTTC
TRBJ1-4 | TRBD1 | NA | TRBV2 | CASRQGVEKLFF | TGTGCCAGCAGGCAGGGGGTTGAAAAACTGTTTTTT
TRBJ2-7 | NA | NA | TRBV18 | CASSPQGPYEQYF | TGTGCCAGCTCACCACAGGGCCCCTACGAGCAGTACTTC
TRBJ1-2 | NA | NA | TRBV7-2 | CASSLAPLGPNYGYTF | TGTGCCAGCAGCTTAGCGCCGTTGGGACCTAACTATGGCTACACCTTC
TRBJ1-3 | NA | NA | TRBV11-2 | CASSLVGAGNTIYF | TGTGCCAGCAGCTTAGTGGGGGCTGGAAACACCATATATTTT
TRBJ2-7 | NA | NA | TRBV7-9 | CATALSSSYEQYF | TGTGCCACGGCTCTCTCCAGCTCCTACGAGCAGTACTTC
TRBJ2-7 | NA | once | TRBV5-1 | CASSLDGRSGEQYF | TGCGCCAGCAGCTTGGACGGCCGCTCCGGCGAGCAGTACTTC
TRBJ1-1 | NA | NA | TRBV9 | CASSVGHPDTEAFF | TGTGCCAGCAGCGTGGGACACCCCGACACTGAAGCTTTCTTT
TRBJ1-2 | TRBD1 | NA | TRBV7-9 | CASSLNRGRKSGYTF | TGTGCCAGCAGCTTAAATAGGGGGCGGAAGAGTGGCTACACCTTC
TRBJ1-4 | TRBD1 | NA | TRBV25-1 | CASSGGQGAPGNEKLFF | TGTGCCAGCAGTGGGGGACAGGGGGCCCCCGGTAATGAAAAACTGTTTTTT
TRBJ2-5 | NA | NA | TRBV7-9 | CASSPTGPETQYF | TGTGCCAGCAGCCCCACAGGGCCGGAGACCCAGTACTTC
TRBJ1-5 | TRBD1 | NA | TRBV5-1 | CASSVTGGWNQPQHF | TGCGCCAGCAGCGTGACAGGGGGATGGAATCAGCCCCAGCATTTT
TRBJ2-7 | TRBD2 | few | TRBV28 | CASSSPGGPKRYEQYF | TGTGCCAGCAGTTCTCCGGGAGGGCCAAAGCGATACGAGCAGTACTTC
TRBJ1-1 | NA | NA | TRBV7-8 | CASSLERGIAEAFF | TGTGCCAGCAGCTTAGAGAGGGGGATCGCTGAAGCTTTCTTT
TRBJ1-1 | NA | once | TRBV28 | CASSRIRVGTEAFF | TGTGCCAGCAGTCGCATCAGGGTTGGCACTGAAGCTTTCTTT
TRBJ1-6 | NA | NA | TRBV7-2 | CASSDSSYNSPLHF | TGTGCCAGCAGCGACAGCTCCTATAATTCACCCCTCCACTTT
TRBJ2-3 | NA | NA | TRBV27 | CASSPTDTQYF | TGTGCCAGCAGTCCGACAGATACGCAGTATTTT
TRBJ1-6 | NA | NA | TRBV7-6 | CASSLVAADNSPLHF | TGTGCCAGCAGCTTAGTGGCGGCGGATAATTCACCCCTCCACTTT